This record concerns one T cell receptor (beta chain) sequence. The antigen is undetermined. The data were taken from a study of CD8 T cells in ankylosing spondylitis. General study results and limits: There was a TCR beta motif, made of 7 or 8 highly homologous variants, that appeared characteristic of ankylosing spondylitis blood. In peripheral blood, disease-linked CD8+ clones occurred at relatively low frequencies.

TCRdb analysed the 5' RACE reads with MiXCR anew, one entry per CDR3 protein. The sample has a few hundred thousand distinct CDR3 sequences; 15% to 20% are singletons. The CDR3 extends over 13 amino acids. The germline CDR1 and CDR2 sequences are MNHEY and SVGEGT. The V gene lost 6 bases and the J gene lost 3 bases, with 11 bases spanning the gap. Sequences were obtained from blood, either unsorted or a sorted T cell fraction (not recorded which). The V gene is TRBV6-2 or TRBV6-3, the J gene TRBJ2-5; no definite D call. This clonotype originated in a male donor with ankylosing spondylitis or in good health (not recorded which). CDR3 sequence: CASRHDIEETQYF. The CDR3 DNA sequence: TGTGCCAGCAGACACGACATTGAAGAGACCCAGTACTTC.